Described below is a single TCR beta chain sequence and its context. Its target is unknown. TCRdb reprocessed the RT-PCR reads with MiXCR, giving one entry per CDR3 protein. The sample yields a few hundred thousand distinct CDR3 sequences, roughly an eighth seen once. The data belong to a study of response to subunit inactivated influenza vaccine. General study findings and limits: Only a handful of new T cells, the authors suggested, are recruited with each seasonal influenza vaccination.

The CDR3 sequence is 12 residues long. After removal of 6 bases from V and 8 bases from J, the junction contained 6 bases not matched to a gene. From germline, CDR1 is ENHRY and CDR2 SYGVKD. The gene calls are TRBV10-3 and TRBJ1-1; 7 bases match TRBD1. This TCR derives from a man aged 50-60 years who received an inactivated influenza vaccine. The input for sequencing was non-naive T cells sorted from PBMCs, taken about 14 days before vaccination. CDR3 in amino acids: CAIREGGKEAFF. The CDR3 DNA sequence: TGTGCCATCAGGGAAGGGGGCAAGGAAGCTTTCTTT.